The 8 T cell receptor beta chains reported below all come from one sample, sequenced in a study of PD-1 blockade in classical Hodgkin lymphoma. Time point specified: cycle 4 day 1 (C4D1), after less than seven weeks of nivolumab. Each patient relapsed following autologous stem cell transplantation, and prior brentuximab vedotin exposure differed. Clones were read by immunoSEQ multiplex PCR, and TCRdb kept only the in-frame ones, dropping some. The data show over 50,000 clones, with around 90% seen just once and roughly 8% held by the top ten. This material consisted of peripheral blood mononuclear cells (PBMCs), taken before the fourth cycle of nivolumab. The receptors shown here come from a human donor with classical Hodgkin lymphoma.

The rearrangement joins TRBV18 to TRBJ1-2; no definite D call. The CDR3 is made up of 14 amino acids. Germline CDR1 and CDR2: KGHSH and LQKENI. The ends were cut back, 6 bases at V and 2 bases at J, with 13 bases in the middle. The DNA of the CDR3 is TGTGCCAGCTCGTTCGACGGAGCCAACTATGGCTACACCTTC. This sequence encodes CASSFDGANYGYTF.

This rearrangement joins TRBV6-5 to TRBJ1-1, with D uncertain. CDR1 and CDR2 from the germline V gene are MNHEY and SVGAGI. The CDR3 length is 16 residues. V gave up 0 bases and J gave up 6 bases, with 17 bases separating them. DNA of the CDR3: TGTGCCAGCAGTTACTCGTCAAGGTCATCTGGCTCTGAAGCTTTCTTT. As protein: CASSYSSRSSGSEAFF.

J is TRBJ2-7 and V is TRBV12-2. TRBV12-2 is annotated as a pseudogene. The CDR3 totals 16 residues. This chain's CDR3 is CASRLGGLRKAYEQYF. The CDR3 nucleotides read TGTGCAAGTCGCTTAGGGGGTTTAAGGAAGGCCTACGAGCAGTACTTC.

The rearrangement uses TRBV5-1 and TRBJ1-3; a possible D gene is TRBD1 (6 bases). In germline, CDR1 is SGHRS, CDR2 YFSETQ. V was pared by 5 bases and J by 2 bases, with 8 bases between. This CDR3 is 13 amino acids long. The CDR3, as DNA: TGCGCCAGCAGACAGGGAGCTGGAAACACCATATATTTT. This encodes CASRQGAGNTIYF.

This rearrangement joins TRBV5-1 to TRBJ1-2, with 7 nucleotides matching TRBD1. Germline-derived CDR1 and CDR2 are SGHRS and YFSETQ. Trimming took 4 bases from V and 6 from J; bases not matched to a gene: 15. This CDR3 has 16 amino acids. For the CDR3, the DNA is TGCGCCAGCAGCCCCATTCGGACAGGAGATTTCAATGGCTACACCTTC. It specifies CASSPIRTGDFNGYTF.

This chain joins TRBV5-6 and TRBJ1-2; D not certain. CDR1 and CDR2 from the germline V gene are SGHDT and YYEEEE. The CDR3 extends over 14 amino acids. V was shortened by 5 bases and J by 0 bases, with 11 bases between the two germline ends. CDR3 bases: TGTGCCAGCAGTTGTACTCTAACTAACTATGGCTACACCTTC. It yields the protein CASSCTLTNYGYTF. The full variable domain, its missing parts supplied by reference TRBV5-6 and TRBJ1-2, is DAGVTQSPTHLIKTRGQQVTLRCSPKSGHDTVSWYQQALGQGPQFIFQYYEEEERQRGNFPDRFSGHQFPNYSSELNVNALLLGDSALYLCASSCTLTNYGYTFGSGTRLTVV.

This chain uses TRBV5-8 with TRBJ2-1, with 12 nucleotides matching TRBD2. The CDR3 has 14 residues. Losses at the gene ends were 4 bases for V and 9 bases for J; bases not matched to a gene: 5. Germline CDR1 is SGHTS and CDR2 is YDEGEE. The CDR3 spells CASSPGLAGPEQFF. The CDR3 coding sequence is TGTGCCAGCAGCCCCGGACTAGCGGGGCCTGAGCAGTTCTTC.

Of note for this clone: Other DNA sequences of this sample code for an identical CDR3. The V and J genes are TRBV28 and TRBJ2-1; D may match TRBD1 or TRBD2 (5 bases each). Trimming left V 6 bases short and J 6 bases short, with 21 bases between. The CDR3 is made up of 16 amino acids. Germline V gene data show CDR1 as MDHEN and CDR2 as SYDVKM. The CDR3 sequence is CASRPPGTALANEQFF. CDR3 nucleotides: TGTGCCAGCAGGCCCCCCGGGACGGCTCTGGCCAATGAGCAGTTCTTC.